Shown below are 25 T cell receptor beta chains from a single sample sequenced in a study of blood T cell repertoires in COVID-19 (dated by TCRdb to 2020 to 2022). The library was made by the immunoSEQ multiplex PCR assay. Sourced from immuneACCESS, this table was stored by TCRdb with only in-frame sequences that have V and J called. A share of the clones is absent; for the studies checked, an unresolved V gene accounts for under half, and the remainder has no known explanation. The sample table lists about 78,000 clones, more than 70% of them with a count of one. The ten top clones hold less than 3% of the sample. The sample was peripheral blood. The origin of the receptors is a man aged 65 to 85 with active or convalescent COVID-19.

The DNA for the CDR3 is TGTGCCAGCAGCCAAGTGAGAGGGTTGAGGGTAGCGATCACAGATACGCAGTATTTT. It translates to CASSQVRGLRVAITDTQYF. The chain is built from TRBV3-1 (or the pseudogene TRBV3-2) and TRBJ2-3; a possible D gene is TRBD2 (5 bases). The CDR3 is 19 amino acids. V lost 1 base to trimming and J lost 2 bases, with 22 bases between them. Germline CDR1 is LGHDT and CDR2 is YNNKEL (reference sequence).

This chain links TRBV5-1 with TRBJ2-7; 9 bases are shared with TRBD1. Germline trimming cut 8 bases from V and 2 bases from J; bases unmatched to any gene: 14. The germline gives CDR1 SGHRS, CDR2 YFSETQ. CDR3 length: 16 residues. The DNA for the CDR3 is TGCGCCAGTAAATCGGAAGGGACAGGGCTCCCCTACGAGCAGTACTTC. Its translation is CASKSEGTGLPYEQYF.

The rearrangement uses TRBV27 and TRBJ2-2; D ambiguous. The length of the CDR3 is 13 residues. Trimming removed 4 bases at V and 7 bases at J, with 10 bases between. The germline V gene encodes CDR1 MNHEY and CDR2 SMNVEV (reference sequence). The CDR3 DNA reads TGTGCCAGCAGTTCTATACCGTTCGGGGAGCTGTTTTTT. This encodes CASSSIPFGELFF.

V and J are TRBV6-5 and TRBJ2-7, with a possible D match to TRBD2 (6 bases). The ends were cut back, 10 bases at V and 6 bases at J, with 19 bases in the middle. From germline, CDR1 is MNHEY and CDR2 SVGAGI. There are 13 residues in the CDR3. The CDR3 bases are TGTGCCACCCGATACAGCCTGGGGGGCGAGCAGTACTTC. Translating it yields CATRYSLGGEQYF.

This chain uses TRBV5-4 with TRBJ2-3, with 8 bases identical to TRBD2. J lost 0 bases, V lost 2 bases, and 14 bases had no gene match. The CDR3 covers 19 residues. The germline gives CDR1 SGHNT, CDR2 YYREEE (reference sequence). CDR3 amino acids: CASSLGGSSGPPSTDTQYF. CDR3 coding DNA: TGTGCCAGCAGCTTAGGGGGGTCTAGCGGGCCCCCTAGCACAGATACGCAGTATTTT.

The rearrangement joins TRBV5-6 to TRBJ1-2; D unresolved. V shed 1 base and J shed 6 bases, with 7 bases lying between them. CDR1 is SGHDT, CDR2 YYEEEE, per germline. The CDR3 covers 12 residues. Here the CDR3 reads CASSLLSHGYTF. CDR3 DNA sequence: TGTGCCAGCAGCTTGCTAAGTCATGGCTACACCTTC.

The chain couples TRBV28 to TRBJ1-5; TRBD1 matches 7 bases. This CDR3 comprises 20 residues. The V and J ends lost 3 bases and 2 bases, in that order; junction bases with no gene match: 19. CDR1 and CDR2 (germline): MDHEN, SYDVKM. Here the CDR3 reads CASSFSSRQGEGSGNQPQHF. Written as DNA, the CDR3 is TGTGCCAGCAGTTTCAGCTCGCGACAGGGTGAGGGATCGGGCAATCAGCCCCAGCATTTT.

V and J are TRBV2 and TRBJ2-7; D uncertain. Germline CDR1 and CDR2: SNHLY and FYNNEI. Deletions cut 2 bases from V and 3 bases from J, with 11 bases between. This CDR3 spans 14 amino acids. CDR3 loop: CASSEFPVNYEQYF. The CDR3 bases are TGTGCCAGCAGTGAATTTCCCGTAAACTACGAGCAGTACTTC.

The genes are TRBV5-1 and TRBJ2-5, with 8 bases identical to TRBD2. The germline V gene encodes CDR1 SGHRS and CDR2 YFSETQ. The CDR3 sequence is 15 residues long. The ends lost 0 bases at V and 5 bases at J; junction bases unmatched: 6. CDR3 amino acids: CASSLGLAKVETQYF. CDR3 nucleotides: TGCGCCAGCAGCTTGGGACTAGCGAAAGTGGAGACCCAGTACTTC.

In DNA, the CDR3 is TGCAGCGGGGCGGGACTAGAAAACAATGAGCAGTTCTTC. This encodes CSGAGLENNEQFF. The chain couples TRBV29-1 to TRBJ2-1; TRBD2 agrees at 8 bases. The CDR3 runs to 13 residues. Germline V gives CDR1 SQVTM, CDR2 ANQGSEA. V shed 7 bases, J shed 5 bases, and the junction held 7 bases outside the gene matches.

This chain connects TRBV11-2 to TRBJ2-3; possible D gene TRBD2, 5 bases. Germline V gene sequence: CDR1 SGHAT, CDR2 FQNNGV. Trimming cost V 5 bases and J 0 bases, with 12 bases left between them. CDR3 length: 15 amino acids. The CDR3 sequence is CASSLGLSSTDTQYF. As DNA, the CDR3 is TGTGCCAGCAGCCTCGGACTTTCTAGCACAGATACGCAGTATTTT.

The V gene is TRBV10-3, the J gene TRBJ2-7, with TRBD2 as a possible D gene (6 bases). The CDR3 is 14 amino acids. Trimming took off 2 bases at V and 5 bases at J, with 13 bases between the two ends. The germline gives CDR1 ENHRY, CDR2 SYGVKD. CDR3 loop: CAISEPRRRDEQYF. In nucleotides, the CDR3 is TGTGCCATCAGTGAGCCCAGGAGGAGGGACGAGCAGTACTTC.

The genes are TRBV3-1 (or the pseudogene TRBV3-2) and TRBJ2-5; D possibly corresponds to TRBD1 (6 bases). V was clipped by 1 base and J by 2 bases, with 20 bases between them. The V gene's germline CDR1 is LGHDT and CDR2 YNNKEL (reference sequence). This CDR3 spans 18 amino acids. CDR3 sequence (DNA): TGTGCCAGCAGCCAAGGTGGAGCAGGGTCAGGGGCACAAGAGACCCAGTACTTC. Amino acid sequence: CASSQGGAGSGAQETQYF.

V is TRBV9 and J is TRBJ1-6; D uncertain. The germline V gene has CDR1 SGDLS and CDR2 YYNGEE. The CDR3 length is 15 residues. V lost 4 bases and J 7 bases, leaving 15 bases between the germline ends. CDR3 in amino acids: CASSPHGGANSPLHF. The CDR3 DNA reads TGTGCCAGCAGCCCACACGGCGGTGCAAATTCACCCCTCCACTTT.

As DNA, the CDR3 is TGCAGCGTTGAATTACTACGAGGATACGAGCAGTACTTC. Its translation: CSVELLRGYEQYF. The chain is built from TRBV29-1 and TRBJ2-7, with no clear D. This CDR3 spans 13 amino acids. Per germline, CDR1 SQVTM and CDR2 ANQGSEA. The ends were cut back, 2 bases at V and 4 bases at J, with 12 bases in the middle.

This rearrangement joins TRBV7-6 to TRBJ2-5; 8 bases agree with TRBD2. Germline CDR1 is SGHVS and CDR2 is FNYEAQ. The CDR3 extends over 16 amino acids. Unmatched junction bases numbered 10, after V lost 3 bases and J lost 4 bases. The CDR3 DNA sequence: TGTGCCAGCAGCTTTTTGATAGCGGGGCAGGGAGAGACCCAGTACTTC. This translates into CASSFLIAGQGETQYF.

V and J are TRBV7-9 and TRBJ1-2; D uncertain. The CDR3 covers 13 residues. Germline V lookup: CDR1 SEHNR, CDR2 FQNEAQ (reference sequence). V was shortened by 3 bases and J by 1 base, with 6 bases between the two germline ends. The chain's CDR3 is CASSFYINYGYTF. As DNA, the CDR3 is TGTGCCAGCAGCTTTTACATTAACTATGGCTACACCTTC.

This clone appeared a single time. J is TRBJ2-7 and V is TRBV6-2 or TRBV6-3; D unclear. V was trimmed by 4 bases and J by 6 bases, leaving 7 bases between them. This CDR3 region has 11 residues. Looked up from germline, CDR1 is MNHEY and CDR2 is SVGEGT. In DNA form, the CDR3 reads TGTGCCAGCAGTTCCCAGCGCGAGCAGTACTTC. Residues: CASSSQREQYF.

The J gene is TRBJ1-4, the V gene TRBV7-2; D not resolved. This CDR3 has 15 amino acids. The germline V and J ends were trimmed by 5 bases and 5 bases, with 15 bases remaining between them. The germline CDR1 and CDR2 sequences are SGHTA and FQGNSA. CDR3 bases: TGTGCCAGCAGCGTTCAAAAGAACTTAAATGAAAAACTGTTTTTT. It is translated as CASSVQKNLNEKLFF.

The CDR3 spells CASSLGDLLTGGSYNEQFF. The CDR3 DNA reads as TGCGCCAGCAGCTTGGGGGACCTATTGACAGGGGGCTCCTACAATGAGCAGTTCTTC. The V call is TRBV5-1, the J call TRBJ2-1; 9 bases fit TRBD1. The CDR3 is 19 residues long. The germline CDR1 and CDR2 sequences are SGHRS and YFSETQ. The V and J ends lost 0 bases and 0 bases, in that order; junction bases with no gene match: 10.

The V gene is TRBV21-1, the J gene TRBJ1-1; the D call in the table, TRBD1, was not verified against the DNA. TRBV21-1 is deemed a pseudogene. This CDR3 has 18 amino acids. The CDR3 DNA reads TGTGCCAGCAGTCAGAGCCGTCAGGGATTATGGGTTGACACTGAAGCTTTCTTT. Translating it yields CASSQSRQGLWVDTEAFF.

The rearrangement joins TRBV7-9 to TRBJ2-5, with D hard to call. The CDR3 has 16 amino acids. Germline V gene data show CDR1 as SEHNR and CDR2 as FQNEAQ (reference sequence). Trimming took 5 bases from V and 5 from J, leaving 21 bases between them. CDR3 sequence reads: CASSPNNPYSLETQYF. The CDR3 DNA follows: TGTGCCAGCAGCCCAAATAATCCCTATTCTTTGGAGACCCAGTACTTC.

The chain employs TRBV12-3 or TRBV12-4 and TRBJ2-7; D unresolved. This CDR3 is 13 amino acids long. V shed 7 bases and J shed 2 bases, with 12 bases lying between them. The CDR3 loop reads CASTPSVTYEQYF. In nucleotides, the CDR3 is TGTGCCAGCACCCCGTCAGTTACCTACGAGCAGTACTTC.

The V and J genes are TRBV9 and TRBJ2-3; 10 nucleotides match TRBD1. Germline trimming cut 0 bases from V and 2 bases from J; bases unmatched to any gene: 3. The CDR3 consists of 16 residues. CDR1 is SGDLS and CDR2 is YYNGEE in the germline V gene. This chain's CDR3 is CASSVVGQGITDTQYF. The CDR3 DNA reads TGTGCCAGCAGCGTAGTGGGACAGGGGATCACAGATACGCAGTATTTT.

This chain uses TRBV2 with TRBJ2-7; D is unresolved. This CDR3 region has 14 residues. Germline lookup yields CDR1 SNHLY and CDR2 FYNNEI. Trimming removed 7 bases at V and 0 bases at J, with 13 bases between. CDR3 protein: CASMPLGTSYEQYF. The CDR3 DNA sequence: TGTGCCAGCATGCCTCTGGGCACCTCCTACGAGCAGTACTTC.